This T cell receptor beta chain emerged from a study of T cells in women clearing cervical HPV infection. Study information: Case blood was drawn a median roughly 150 days after lesion detection. HLA type stays a possible confounder, typing being limited. Study-wide points: Richness differences could reflect unmeasured T-cell content per sample.

Dot-blot hybridization genotyped cervical HPV amplified with MY09/MY11 PCR. Details on this clone: What it binds is not known. The CDR3 is cut off 3 residues early in the read; its end comes from the germline J gene.

CDR3 length: 14 residues. Trimming left V 7 bases short and J 0 bases short, with 10 bases between. CDR1 and CDR2 (germline): SEHNR, FQNEAQ (reference sequence). Measured with immunoSEQ multiplex PCR; TCRdb has only the in-frame clones, and not every one. The sample totals 20,000 to 25,000 clones. The V and J genes are TRBV7-9 and TRBJ1-3; TRBD1 might be the D (5 bases). The sequencing sample was made of blood buffy coat. The TCR comes from a woman between 18 and 69 years old with a cervical HPV16 infection that either progressed to CIN3+ or cleared (not recorded which). This CDR3 reads CASNRDSSGNTIYF. CDR3 DNA (partial): TGTGCCAGCAACCGAGACAGCTCTGGAAACACC.